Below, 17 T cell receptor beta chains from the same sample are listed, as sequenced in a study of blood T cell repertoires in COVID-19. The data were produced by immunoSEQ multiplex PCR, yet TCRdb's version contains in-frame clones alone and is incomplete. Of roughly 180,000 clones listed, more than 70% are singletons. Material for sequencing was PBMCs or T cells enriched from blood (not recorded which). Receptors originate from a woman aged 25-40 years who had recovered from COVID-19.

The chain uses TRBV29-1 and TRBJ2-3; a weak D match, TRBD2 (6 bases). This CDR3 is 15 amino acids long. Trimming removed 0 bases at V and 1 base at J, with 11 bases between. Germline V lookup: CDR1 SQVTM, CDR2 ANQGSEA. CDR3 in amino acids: CSVEDRDWRTDTQYF. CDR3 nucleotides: TGCAGCGTTGAAGATCGGGACTGGCGCACAGATACGCAGTATTTT.

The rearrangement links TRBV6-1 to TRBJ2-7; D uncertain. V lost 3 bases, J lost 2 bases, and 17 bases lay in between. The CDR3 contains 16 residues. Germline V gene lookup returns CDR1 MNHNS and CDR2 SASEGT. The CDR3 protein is CASSDADFAPTYEQYF. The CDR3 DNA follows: TGTGCCAGCAGTGATGCTGACTTTGCGCCTACCTACGAGCAGTACTTC.

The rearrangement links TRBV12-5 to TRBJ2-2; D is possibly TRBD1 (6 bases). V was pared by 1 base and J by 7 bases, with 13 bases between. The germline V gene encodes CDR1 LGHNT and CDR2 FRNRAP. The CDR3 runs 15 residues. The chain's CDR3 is CASGLGGQRIGELFF. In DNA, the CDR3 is TGTGCTAGTGGTTTGGGTGGACAGCGGATCGGGGAGCTGTTTTTT.

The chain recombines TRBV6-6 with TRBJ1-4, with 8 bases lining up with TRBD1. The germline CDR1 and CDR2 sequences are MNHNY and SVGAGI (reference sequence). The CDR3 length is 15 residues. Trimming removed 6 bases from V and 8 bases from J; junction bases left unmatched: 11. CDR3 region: CASRGETGVEEKLFF. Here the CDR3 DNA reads TGTGCCAGCAGGGGGGAGACAGGGGTAGAGGAAAAACTGTTTTTT.

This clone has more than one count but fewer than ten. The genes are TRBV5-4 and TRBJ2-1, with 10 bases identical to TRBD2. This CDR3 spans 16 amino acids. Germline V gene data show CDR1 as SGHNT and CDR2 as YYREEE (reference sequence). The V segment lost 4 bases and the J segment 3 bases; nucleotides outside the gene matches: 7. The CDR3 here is CASSPKTSGYYNEQFF. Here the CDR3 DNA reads TGTGCCAGCAGCCCGAAGACTAGCGGGTACTACAATGAGCAGTTCTTC.

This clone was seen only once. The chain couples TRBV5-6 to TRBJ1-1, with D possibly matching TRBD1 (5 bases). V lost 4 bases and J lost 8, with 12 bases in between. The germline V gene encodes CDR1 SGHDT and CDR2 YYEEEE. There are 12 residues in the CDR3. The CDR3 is CASSLGRVEAFF. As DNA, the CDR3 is TGTGCCAGCAGCCTAGGCAGGGTGGAAGCTTTCTTT. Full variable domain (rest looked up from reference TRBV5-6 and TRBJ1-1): DAGVTQSPTHLIKTRGQQVTLRCSPKSGHDTVSWYQQALGQGPQFIFQYYEEEERQRGNFPDRFSGHQFPNYSSELNVNALLLGDSALYLCASSLGRVEAFFGQGTRLTVV.

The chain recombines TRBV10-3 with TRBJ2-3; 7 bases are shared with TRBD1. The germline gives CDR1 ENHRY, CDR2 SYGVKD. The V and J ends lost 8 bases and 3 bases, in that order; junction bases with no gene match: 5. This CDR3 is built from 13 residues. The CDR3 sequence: CAICQGETDTQYF. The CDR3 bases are TGTGCCATCTGTCAGGGGGAGACAGATACGCAGTATTTT.

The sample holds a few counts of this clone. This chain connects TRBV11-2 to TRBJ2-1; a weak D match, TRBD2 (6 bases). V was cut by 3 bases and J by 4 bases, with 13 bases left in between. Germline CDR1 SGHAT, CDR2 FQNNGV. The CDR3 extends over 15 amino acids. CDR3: CASSFVLALYNEQFF. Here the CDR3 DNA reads TGTGCCAGCAGCTTCGTACTAGCCTTATACAATGAGCAGTTCTTC.

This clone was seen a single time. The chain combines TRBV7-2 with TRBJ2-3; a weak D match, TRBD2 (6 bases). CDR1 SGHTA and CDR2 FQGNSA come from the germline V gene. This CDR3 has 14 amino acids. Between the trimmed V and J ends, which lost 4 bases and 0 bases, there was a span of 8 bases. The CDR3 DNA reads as TGTGCCAGCAGCTATACTAGCAGCACAGATACGCAGTATTTT. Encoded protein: CASSYTSSTDTQYF.

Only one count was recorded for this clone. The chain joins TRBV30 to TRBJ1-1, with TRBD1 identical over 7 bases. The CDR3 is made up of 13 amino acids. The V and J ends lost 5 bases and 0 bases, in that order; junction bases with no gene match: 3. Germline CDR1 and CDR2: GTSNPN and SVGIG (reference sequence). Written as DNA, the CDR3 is TGTGCCTGGGCGGGACAGTTGAACACTGAAGCTTTCTTT. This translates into CAWAGQLNTEAFF. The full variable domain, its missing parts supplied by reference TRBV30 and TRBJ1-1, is SQTIHQWPATLVQPVGSPLSLECTVEGTSNPNLYWYRQAAGRGLQLLFYSVGIGQISSEVPQNLSASRPQDRQFILSSKKLLLSDSGFYLCAWAGQLNTEAFFGQGTRLTVV.

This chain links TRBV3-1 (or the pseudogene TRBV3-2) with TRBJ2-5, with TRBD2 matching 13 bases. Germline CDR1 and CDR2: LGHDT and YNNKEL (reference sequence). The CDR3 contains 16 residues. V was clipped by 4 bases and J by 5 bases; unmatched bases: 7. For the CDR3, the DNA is TGTGCCAGCAGCCGCGGACTAGCGGGAGACGGGGAGACCCAGTACTTC. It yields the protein CASSRGLAGDGETQYF.

CDR3 sequence (DNA): TGTGCCAGCAGTTACGGTGGTCAGGATAATTCACCCCTCCACTTT. The encoded protein is CASSYGGQDNSPLHF. The rearrangement links TRBV6-5 to TRBJ1-6; unclear D gene. Trimming pared 2 bases from V and 5 bases from J, leaving 10 bases between. The CDR3 has 15 residues. In germline, CDR1 is MNHEY, CDR2 SVGAGI.

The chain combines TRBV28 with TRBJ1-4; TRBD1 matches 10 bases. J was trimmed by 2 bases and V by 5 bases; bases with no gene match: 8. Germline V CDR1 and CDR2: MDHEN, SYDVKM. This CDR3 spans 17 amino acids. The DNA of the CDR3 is TGTGCCAGCAGTCTCCCGGGACAGGGGCCGACTAATGAAAAACTGTTTTTT. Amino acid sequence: CASSLPGQGPTNEKLFF.

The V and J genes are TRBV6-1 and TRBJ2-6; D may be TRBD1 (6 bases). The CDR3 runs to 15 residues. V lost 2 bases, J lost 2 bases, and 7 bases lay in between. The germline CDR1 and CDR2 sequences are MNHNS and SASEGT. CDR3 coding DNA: TGTGCCAGCAGTGAAAGGGGGACTGGGGCCAACGTCCTGACTTTC. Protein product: CASSERGTGANVLTF.

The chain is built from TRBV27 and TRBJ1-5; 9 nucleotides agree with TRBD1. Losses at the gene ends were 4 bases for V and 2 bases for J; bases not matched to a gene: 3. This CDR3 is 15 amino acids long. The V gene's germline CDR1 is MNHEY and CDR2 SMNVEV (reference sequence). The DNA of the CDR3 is TGTGCCAGCAGTTCGGGACAGGGAGGCAATCAGCCCCAGCATTTT. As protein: CASSSGQGGNQPQHF.

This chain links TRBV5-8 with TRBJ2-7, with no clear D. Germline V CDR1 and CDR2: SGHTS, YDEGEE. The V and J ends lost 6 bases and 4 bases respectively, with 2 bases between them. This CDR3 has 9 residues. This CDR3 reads CASTYEQYF. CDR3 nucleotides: TGTGCCAGCACGTACGAGCAGTACTTC.

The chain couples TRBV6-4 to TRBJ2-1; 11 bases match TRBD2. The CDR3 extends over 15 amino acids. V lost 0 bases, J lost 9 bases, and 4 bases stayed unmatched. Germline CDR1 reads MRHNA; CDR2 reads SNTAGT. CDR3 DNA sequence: TGTGCCAGCAGTGACTCCACTAGCGGGAGCGGTGAGCAGTTCTTC. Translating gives CASSDSTSGSGEQFF.